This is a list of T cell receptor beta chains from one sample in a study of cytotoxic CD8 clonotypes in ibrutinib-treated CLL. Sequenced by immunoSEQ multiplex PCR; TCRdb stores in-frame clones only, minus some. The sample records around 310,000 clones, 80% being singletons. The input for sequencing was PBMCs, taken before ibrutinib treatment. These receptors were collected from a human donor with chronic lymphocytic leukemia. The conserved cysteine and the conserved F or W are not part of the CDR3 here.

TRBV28 ASRPPGLAFSDTQY
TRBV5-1 ASSLVRQQF
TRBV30 AWNSGTGEYNEQF
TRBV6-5 ASSYSAGGLNTEAF
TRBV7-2 ASSLEKGSKNIQY
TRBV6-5 ASSRWREVAYEQY
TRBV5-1 ASSSQGGYNEQF
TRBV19 ASSRRQANNQPQH
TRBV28 ASYDGPGGSAQMEQY
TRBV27 ASSSSTVDGYSNTEAF
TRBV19 ASSVEPGPEYGYT
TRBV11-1 ASSLDLTSGNEQF
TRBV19 ASSIGRANTEAF
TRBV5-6 ASSEATWAGETQY
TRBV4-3 ASSPRQGAGTGELF
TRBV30 ALERAKNTEAF
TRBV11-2 ASSLRDRDFSGANVLT
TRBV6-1 ASRDRVWEKLF
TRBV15 ATSRGRADTQY
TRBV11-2 ASSPLRLGFTEAF
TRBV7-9 ASSINADTEAF
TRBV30 AWSDGQMNTEAF
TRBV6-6 ASSYMGIYSPLH
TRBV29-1 SVDYGTGGYEQY
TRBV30 AWSVRVTETQY
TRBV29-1 SVPGTGGFGYT
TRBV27 ASSFLWDTRRATEAF
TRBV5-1 ASSPGTLPSYNEQF
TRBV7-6 ASSTNRQAGDTQY
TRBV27 ASSLFSRELRDSYEQY
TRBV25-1 ASSESTGGAYEQY
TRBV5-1 ASSTRRRDSFGYT
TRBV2 ASSEPIYEQY
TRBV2 ASSERVPNTDTQY
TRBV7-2 ASSPSSTNTEAF
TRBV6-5 ASSLPGTDTQY
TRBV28 ASINTGTRSAMAGYT
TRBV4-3 ASSQAGKGLAKGGFDTQY
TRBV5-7 ASSLPRGGVFGDTQY
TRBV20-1 SALMSYEQY
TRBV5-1 ASSLAGALRPFEKLF
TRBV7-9 ASSLTASTGAYEQY
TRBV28 ASSTGGVEQY
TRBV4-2 ASSQQQVSGQPQH
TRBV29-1 SVAGLYEQY
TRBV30 AWSMVLTDRADTQY
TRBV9 ASSPRDRSSYEQY
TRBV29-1 SVGRDYVETQY
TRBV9 ASSVGPWLRPYQETQY
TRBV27 ASSLSQSYEQY
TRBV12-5 ASGLYREGYT
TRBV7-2 ASSLQAYGANVLT
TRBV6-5 ASSYWFRSGELF
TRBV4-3 ASSQVYYSNQPQH
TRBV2 ASRAGTRETQY
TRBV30 ASKGGSRVRKPQH
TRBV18 ASSPDHNEQF
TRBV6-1 ASRGRGRAQETQY